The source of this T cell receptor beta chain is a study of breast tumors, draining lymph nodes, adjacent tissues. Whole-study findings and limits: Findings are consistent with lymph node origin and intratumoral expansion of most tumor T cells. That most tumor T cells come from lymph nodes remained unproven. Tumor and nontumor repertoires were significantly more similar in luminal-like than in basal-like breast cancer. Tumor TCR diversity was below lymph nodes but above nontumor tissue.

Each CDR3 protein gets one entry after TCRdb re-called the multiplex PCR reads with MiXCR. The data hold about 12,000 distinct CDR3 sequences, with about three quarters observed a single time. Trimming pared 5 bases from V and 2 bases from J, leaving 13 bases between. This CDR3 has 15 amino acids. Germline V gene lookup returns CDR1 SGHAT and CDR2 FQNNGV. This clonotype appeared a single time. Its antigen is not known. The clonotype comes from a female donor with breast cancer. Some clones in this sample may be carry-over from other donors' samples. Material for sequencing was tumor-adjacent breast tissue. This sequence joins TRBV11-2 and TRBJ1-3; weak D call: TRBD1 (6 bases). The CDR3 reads CASSPRGLPGNTIYF. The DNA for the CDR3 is TGTGCCAGCAGCCCCAGGGGTCTTCCTGGAAACACCATATATTTT.